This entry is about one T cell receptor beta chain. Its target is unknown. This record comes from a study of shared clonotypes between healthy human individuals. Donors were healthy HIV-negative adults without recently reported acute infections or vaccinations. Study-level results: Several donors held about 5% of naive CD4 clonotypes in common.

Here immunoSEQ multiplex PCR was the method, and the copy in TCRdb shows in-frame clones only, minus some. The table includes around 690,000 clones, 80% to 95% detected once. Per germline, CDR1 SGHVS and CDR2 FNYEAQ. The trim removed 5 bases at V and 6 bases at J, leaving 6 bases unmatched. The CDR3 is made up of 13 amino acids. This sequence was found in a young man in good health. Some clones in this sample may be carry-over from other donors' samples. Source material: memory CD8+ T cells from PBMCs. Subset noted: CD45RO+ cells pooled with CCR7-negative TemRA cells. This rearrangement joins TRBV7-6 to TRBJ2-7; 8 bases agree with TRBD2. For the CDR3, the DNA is TGTGCCAGCAGCCCACTAGCGGAAGGCGAGCAGTACTTC. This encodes CASSPLAEGEQYF.